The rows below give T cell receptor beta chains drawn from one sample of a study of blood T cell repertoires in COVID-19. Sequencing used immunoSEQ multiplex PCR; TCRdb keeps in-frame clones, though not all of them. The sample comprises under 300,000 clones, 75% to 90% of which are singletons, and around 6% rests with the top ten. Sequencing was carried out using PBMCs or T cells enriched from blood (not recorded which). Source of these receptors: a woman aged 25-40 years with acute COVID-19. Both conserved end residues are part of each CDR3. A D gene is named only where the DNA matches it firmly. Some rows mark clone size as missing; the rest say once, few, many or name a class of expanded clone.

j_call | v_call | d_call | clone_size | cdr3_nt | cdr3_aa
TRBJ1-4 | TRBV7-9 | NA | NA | TGTGCCAGCAGCCCAGCGACAGGAGGTTGGGAAAAACTGTTTTTT | CASSPATGGWEKLFF
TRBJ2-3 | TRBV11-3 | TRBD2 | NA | TGTGCCAGCAGCTTAGGGACTAGCGGGGCCACAGATACGCAGTATTTT | CASSLGTSGATDTQYF
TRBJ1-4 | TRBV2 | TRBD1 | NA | TGTGCCAGCGGACGCGGGACAGGGGGCTCTAATGAAAAACTGTTTTTT | CASGRGTGGSNEKLFF
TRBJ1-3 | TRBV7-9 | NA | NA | TGTGCAACACATCCCCGTGGGCCGGTGGGGCTTCGTTCGCCAAACACCATATATTTT | CATHPRGPVGLRSPNTIYF
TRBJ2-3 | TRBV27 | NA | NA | TGTGCCAGCAGACGTTCGGGACTCGGCACAGATACGCAGTATTTT | CASRRSGLGTDTQYF
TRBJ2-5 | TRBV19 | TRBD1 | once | TGTGCCAGTAGTATGAACAGGGGGTCGGAGACCCAGTACTTC | CASSMNRGSETQYF
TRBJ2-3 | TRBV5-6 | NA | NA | TGTGCCAGCAGCTTGCGAGTTGTTGGCACAGATACGCAGTATTTT | CASSLRVVGTDTQYF
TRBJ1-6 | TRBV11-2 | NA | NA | TGTGCCAGCAGCTTATCAGTAGGGGATAATTCACCCCTCCACTTT | CASSLSVGDNSPLHF
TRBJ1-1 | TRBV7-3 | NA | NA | TGTGCCAGCAGCACGGGAGGACCGAACACTGAAGCTTTCTTT | CASSTGGPNTEAFF
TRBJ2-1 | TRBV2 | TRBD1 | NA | TGTGCCAGCAGCCTACAGGGGGTGGGTGAGCAGTTCTTC | CASSLQGVGEQFF
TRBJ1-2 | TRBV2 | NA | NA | TGTGCCAGCAGTGATTTGTGGGATGGGGAGGGCTACACCTTC | CASSDLWDGEGYTF
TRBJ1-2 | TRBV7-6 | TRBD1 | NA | TGTGCCAGCAGCCCTAGCGGGACAGGGGGCGGGTATGGCTACACCTTC | CASSPSGTGGGYGYTF
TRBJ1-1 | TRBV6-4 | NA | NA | TGTGCCAGCAGTGGTTCAGCGGATAACACTGAAGCTTTCTTT | CASSGSADNTEAFF
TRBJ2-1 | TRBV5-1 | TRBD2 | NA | TGCGCCAGCAGCCCAGGGACTAGCGGGGACCTATACAATGAGCAGTTCTTC | CASSPGTSGDLYNEQFF
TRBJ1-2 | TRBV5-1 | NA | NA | TGCGCCAGCAGCTTGGACGGCGGGGGCTACACCTTC | CASSLDGGGYTF
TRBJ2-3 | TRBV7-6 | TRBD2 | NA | TGTGCCAGCAGCTTATCCAGCGGGAGAACAGATACGCAGTATTTT | CASSLSSGRTDTQYF
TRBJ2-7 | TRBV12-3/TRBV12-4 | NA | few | TGTGCCAGCAAACGAGGTGTAATTGGCGAGCAGTACTTC | CASKRGVIGEQYF
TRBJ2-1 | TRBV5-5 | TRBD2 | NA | TGTGCCAGCAGCTTGGCGTCTTTTCGGACTAGCGGCTACAATGAGCAGTTCTTC | CASSLASFRTSGYNEQFF
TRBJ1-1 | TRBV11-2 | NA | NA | TGTGCCAGCAGCTTAGCTGCAGGACTCAACACTGAAGCTTTCTTT | CASSLAAGLNTEAFF
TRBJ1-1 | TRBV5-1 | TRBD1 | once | TGCGCCAGCAGTCCGGGACAGGGACGCACTGAAGCTTTCTTT | CASSPGQGRTEAFF
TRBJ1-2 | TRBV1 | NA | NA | TGCACCAGCAGCCCCCTAGGAGTTGGCTACACCTTC | CTSSPLGVGYTF
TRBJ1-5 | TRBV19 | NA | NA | TGTGCCACCAGAAGTCAGCCCCAGCATTTT | CATRSQPQHF
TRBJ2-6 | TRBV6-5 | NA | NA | TGTGCCAGCACACAGCTCTTCTCTGGGGCCAACGTCCTGACTTTC | CASTQLFSGANVLTF
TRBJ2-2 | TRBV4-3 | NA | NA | TGCGCCAGCAGCCACAACGGAGACACCGGGGAGCTGTTTTTT | CASSHNGDTGELFF
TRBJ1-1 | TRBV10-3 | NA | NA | TGTGCCATCAGTAGGACAGCGACGAACACTGAAGCTTTCTTT | CAISRTATNTEAFF
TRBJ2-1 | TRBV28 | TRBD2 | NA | TGTGCCAGCAGTTTACACGGGAGGGTGTACAATGAGCAGTTCTTC | CASSLHGRVYNEQFF
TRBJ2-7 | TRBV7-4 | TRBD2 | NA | TGTGCCAGCAGCTTAGGGGTGCTAGCGGGCAACCCCGGGGCCTACGAGCAGTACTTC | CASSLGVLAGNPGAYEQYF
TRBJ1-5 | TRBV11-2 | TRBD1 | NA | TGTGCCAGCAGCTTAGGGACAGGGCGCAATCAGCCCCAGCATTTT | CASSLGTGRNQPQHF
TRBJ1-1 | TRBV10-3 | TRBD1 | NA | TGTGCCATCAGTGTCCGGGACAGGGGAAGAGCTTTCTTT | CAISVRDRGRAFF
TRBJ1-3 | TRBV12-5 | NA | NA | TGTGCTAGTGGTTTGTACCCGGAGGCCGATGGAAACACCATATATTTT | CASGLYPEADGNTIYF
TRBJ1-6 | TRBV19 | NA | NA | TGTGCCAGTAGTATAGGAGGGAATGGTAATTCACCCCTCCACTTT | CASSIGGNGNSPLHF
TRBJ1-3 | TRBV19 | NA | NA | TGTGCCAGCGGGGGGCCAGGCACTGGAAACACCATATATTTT | CASGGPGTGNTIYF
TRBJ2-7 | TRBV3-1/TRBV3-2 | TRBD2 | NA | TGTGCCAGCAGCCCCGGGGGGAGGGAACAGCAGTACTTC | CASSPGGREQQYF
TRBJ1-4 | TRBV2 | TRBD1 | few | TGTGCCAGCAGTAGACAGGGAATCGATGAAAAACTGTTTTTT | CASSRQGIDEKLFF
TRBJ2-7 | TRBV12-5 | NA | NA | TGTGCTAGTGGTTTTGGCCAGGTACACGAGCAGTACTTC | CASGFGQVHEQYF
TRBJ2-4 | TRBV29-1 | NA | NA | TGCAGCGTTGAAGATGGTATCAGGAGGGGGGGTGGCATTCAGTACTTC | CSVEDGIRRGGGIQYF
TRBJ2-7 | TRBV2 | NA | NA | TGTGCCAGCAACGAACGGGAGTTCGGTAACGAGCAGTACTTC | CASNEREFGNEQYF
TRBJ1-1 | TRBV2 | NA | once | TGTGCCAGCAGTGAAAGGGAGAGGATTATGAACACTGAAGCTTTCTTT | CASSERERIMNTEAFF
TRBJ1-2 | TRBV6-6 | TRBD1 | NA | TGTGCCAGCAGTCACCAGGGGACAGGGCGGTATGGCTACACCTTC | CASSHQGTGRYGYTF
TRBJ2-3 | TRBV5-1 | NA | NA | TGCGCCAGCAGCTTGGAGGCGGCGACCACAGATACGCAGTATTTT | CASSLEAATTDTQYF
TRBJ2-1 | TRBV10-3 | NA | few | TGTGCCATCAGTGAGTCAGGGAGGACCTCCTACAATGAGCAGTTCTTC | CAISESGRTSYNEQFF
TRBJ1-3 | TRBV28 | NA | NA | TGTGCCAGCACCGCCGGAGGGCCTGGAAACACCATATATTTT | CASTAGGPGNTIYF
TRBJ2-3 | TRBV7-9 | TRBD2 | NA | TGTGCCAGCAGTCGACAGACTAGCGCAACAGATACGCAGTATTTT | CASSRQTSATDTQYF
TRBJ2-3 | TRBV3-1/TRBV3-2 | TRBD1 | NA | TGTGCCAGCAGCCGCGGTATGGGACAGAGCACAGATACGCAGTATTTT | CASSRGMGQSTDTQYF